The source of this T cell receptor (beta chain) is a study of T-cell reconstitution after alpha-beta-depleted transplantation in children. Researchers prepared the TCRbeta library using unique molecular identifiers, the study reports. One entry per CDR3 protein, called by TCRdb with MiXCR from the PCR reads. The sample comprises hundreds of thousands of distinct CDR3 sequences, 10% to 15% of which are singletons, and about 2.2% rests with the top ten. Comments on this clonotype: The antigen is undetermined.

Study outcomes and limitations: In some patients, recipient T cells and intrathymic progenitors surviving conditioning explained high day-60 diversity. Reportedly, only several hundred clones from non-depleted graft cells drove alpha-beta T-cell counts at about two months. Newly produced T cells mostly provided counts and TCRbeta diversity after one year, as hyperexpanded clones declined.

The germline V gene has CDR1 SGDLS and CDR2 YYNGEE. The CDR3 consists of 17 residues. V lost 2 bases and J lost 2; bases outside the gene matches: 5. The receptor was isolated from a male patient between 5 and 17 years old who had a stem cell transplant for acute myeloid leukemia, so the T cells may come from the graft donor. This material consisted of PBMCs, mostly from graft donor cells, taken 360 days after TCRalphabeta/CD19-depleted stem cell transplant. The V and J genes are TRBV9 and TRBJ2-1; 12 bases map to TRBD2. The CDR3 protein is CASSVHASGRAYNEQFF. The CDR3 DNA reads as TGTGCCAGCAGCGTGCACGCTAGCGGGAGGGCCTACAATGAGCAGTTCTTC.